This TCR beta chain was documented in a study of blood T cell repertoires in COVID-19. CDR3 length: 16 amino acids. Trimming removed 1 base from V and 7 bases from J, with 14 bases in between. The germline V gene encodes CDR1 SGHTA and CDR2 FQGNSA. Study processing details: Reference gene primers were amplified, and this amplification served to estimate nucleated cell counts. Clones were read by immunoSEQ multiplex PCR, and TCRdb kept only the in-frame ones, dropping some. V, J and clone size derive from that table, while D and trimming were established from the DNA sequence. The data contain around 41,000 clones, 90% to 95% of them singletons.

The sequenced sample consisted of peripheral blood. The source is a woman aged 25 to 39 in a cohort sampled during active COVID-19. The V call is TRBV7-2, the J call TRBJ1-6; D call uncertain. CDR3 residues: CASSLDRPGLNSPLHF. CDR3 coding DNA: TGTGCCAGCAGCTTAGATCGGCCGGGATTGAATTCACCCCTCCACTTT.